Here is one T cell receptor beta chain with its context. No antigen is known for it. The data derive from a study of alternative splicing in chronic myeloid leukemia remission (TCRdb year 2020). Broadly, across the study: RNA sequencing was used to profile peripheral blood from chronic-phase CML patients at diagnosis and at remission, and the results were compared with those from healthy donors. The median age was around 52 years at diagnosis, around 60 at remission and more than 35 for the healthy controls. The female/male split was 11/5 for diagnosis samples, 8/3 for remission samples and 2/4 for controls. Total RNA was extracted with Trizol from peripheral blood mononuclear cells of diagnosis, remission and control samples.

The CDR3 sequence holds 15 residues, the cysteine and phenylalanine included. The DNA is unrecorded. Reading the germline V gene gives CDR1 MNHNS and CDR2 SASEGT. To prepare the library, bulk RNA-seq was applied. The TruSeq Stranded RNA sample prep kit was used to generate libraries of poly-A-enriched mRNA from an input of approximately 1 ug total RNA. Each sample was sequenced in triplicate using paired-end sequencing on a HiSeq 2500. A read length of 125 nucleotides per mate was used for RNA-seq. The authors' analysis ran thus. After trimming, reads were aligned to hg38 using STAR v2.7, and quality control was handled by FASTQC, RSeQC and multiqc. Salmon 0.14.1 was used to quantify gene expression levels as transcripts per million (TPM). Principal component analysis suggested that transcriptomic profiles were not driven by trial, library batch, sequencing batch, treatment regimen or sex. TCRdb reprocessed the public reads and reports one entry per CDR3 protein sequence, without DNA. The V and J calls and clone size are TCRdb's, not the authors'. The sample contains fewer than 350 distinct CDR3 sequences, under 96% of them found a single time. Of the sample, roughly 14% is held by the ten largest clones.

Study-wide conclusions, independent of this receptor: At remission, blood cell composition had been reconfigured so that it resembled normal controls enriched in lymphoid cells. Blood cell composition differed strongly depending on the timepoint, moving from an enrichment of myeloid progenitors at diagnosis to an enrichment of mature lymphoid cells at remission.

As normal controls, peripheral blood was provided by six healthy donors. Input material: PBMCs. This clonotype originated in a person between 30 and 49 years old in good health. This receptor chain uses TRBV6-1 and TRBJ2-1; the TCRdb D gene call, TRBD2, has no DNA to confirm it. CDR3 loop: CASSETSGSYNEQFF.